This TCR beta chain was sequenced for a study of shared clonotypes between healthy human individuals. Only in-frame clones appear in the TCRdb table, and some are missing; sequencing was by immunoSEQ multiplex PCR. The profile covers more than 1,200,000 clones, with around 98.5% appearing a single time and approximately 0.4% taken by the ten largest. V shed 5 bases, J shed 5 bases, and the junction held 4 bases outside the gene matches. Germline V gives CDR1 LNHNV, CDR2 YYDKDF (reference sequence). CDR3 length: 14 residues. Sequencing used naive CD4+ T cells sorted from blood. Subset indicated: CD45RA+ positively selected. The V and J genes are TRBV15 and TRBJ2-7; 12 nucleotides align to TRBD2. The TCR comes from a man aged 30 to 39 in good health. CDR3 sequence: CATSGGLAGHEQYF. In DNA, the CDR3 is TGTGCCACCAGCGGAGGACTAGCGGGACACGAGCAGTACTTC.